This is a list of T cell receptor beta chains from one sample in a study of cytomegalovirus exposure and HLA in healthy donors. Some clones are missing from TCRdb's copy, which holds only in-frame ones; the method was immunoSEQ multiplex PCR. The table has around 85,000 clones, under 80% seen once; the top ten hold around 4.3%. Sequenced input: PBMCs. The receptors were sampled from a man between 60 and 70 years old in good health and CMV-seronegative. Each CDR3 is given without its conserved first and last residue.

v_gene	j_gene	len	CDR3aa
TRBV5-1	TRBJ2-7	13	ASSLTSQGKYEQY
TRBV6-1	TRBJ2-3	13	ASTLEGAGTDTQY
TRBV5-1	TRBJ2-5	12	ASSLFSGGETQY
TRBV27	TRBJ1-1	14	ASSSPGQGMDTEAF
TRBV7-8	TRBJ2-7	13	ASSSRLAGLHEQY
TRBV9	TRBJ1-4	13	ASSPRGTGGEKLF
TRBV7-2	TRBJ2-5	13	ASSLRRGQKETQY
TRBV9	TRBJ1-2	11	ASSLDNNYGYT
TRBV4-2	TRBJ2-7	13	ASSQDRGRYYEQY
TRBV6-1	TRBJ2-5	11	ASTTSGGETQY
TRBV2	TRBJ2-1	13	ASSERASGGNEQF
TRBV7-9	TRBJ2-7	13	ASSPRQGSSYEQY
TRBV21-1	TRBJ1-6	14	ASSKASQGAGSPLH
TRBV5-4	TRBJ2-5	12	ASSLVGQQETQY
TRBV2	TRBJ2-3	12	ASTRVPAAYTQY
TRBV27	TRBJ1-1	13	ASKNRQTANTEAF
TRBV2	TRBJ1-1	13	ASSVFGTENTEAF
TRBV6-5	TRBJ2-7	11	ASSYTDRGEQY
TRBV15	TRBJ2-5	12	ATSRDRNRETQY
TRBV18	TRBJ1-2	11	ASSPPIREGYT
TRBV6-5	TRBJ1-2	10	ASRTGGYGYT
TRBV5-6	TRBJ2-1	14	ASSFRTGASYNEQF
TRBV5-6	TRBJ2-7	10	ASSALSGEQY